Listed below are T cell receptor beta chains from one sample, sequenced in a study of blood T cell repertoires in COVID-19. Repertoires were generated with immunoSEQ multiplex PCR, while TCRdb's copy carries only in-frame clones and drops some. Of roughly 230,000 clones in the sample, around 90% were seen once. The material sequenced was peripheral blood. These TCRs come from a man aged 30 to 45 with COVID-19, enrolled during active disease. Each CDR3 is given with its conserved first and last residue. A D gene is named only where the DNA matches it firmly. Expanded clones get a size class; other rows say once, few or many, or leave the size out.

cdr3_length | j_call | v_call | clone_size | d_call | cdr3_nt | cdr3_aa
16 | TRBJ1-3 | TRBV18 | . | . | TGTGCCAGCTCACAACTACACGGAACTCCGGGAAACACCATATATTTT | CASSQLHGTPGNTIYF
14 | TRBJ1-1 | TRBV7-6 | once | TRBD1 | TGTGCCAGCAGCCAAGGGACAGGGGGCACTGAAGCTTTCTTT | CASSQGTGGTEAFF
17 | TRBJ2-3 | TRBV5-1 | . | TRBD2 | TGCGCCAGCAGCCGACTCACTAGCGGGGGGGCGTTGGATACGCAGTATTTT | CASSRLTSGGALDTQYF
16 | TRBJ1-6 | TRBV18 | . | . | TGTGCCAGCTCCCAGACACCGAGCTCCTATAATTCACCCCTCCACTTT | CASSQTPSSYNSPLHF
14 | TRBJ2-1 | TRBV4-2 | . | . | TGTGCCAGCAGCCCATCCACGGGTACCGATGAGCAGTTCTTC | CASSPSTGTDEQFF
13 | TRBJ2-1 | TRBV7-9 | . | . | TGTGCCAGCCTAAGGATGGGCAACAATGAGCAGTTCTTC | CASLRMGNNEQFF
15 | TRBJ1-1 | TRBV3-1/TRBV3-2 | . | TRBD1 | TGTGCCAGCAGCCAGGGTGACAGGGGGAGGACTGAAGCTTTCTTT | CASSQGDRGRTEAFF
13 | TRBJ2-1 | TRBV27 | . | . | TGTGCCAGCACGGGACTGCTAAGCAATGAGCAGTTCTTC | CASTGLLSNEQFF
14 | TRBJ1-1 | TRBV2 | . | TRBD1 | TGTGCCAGCATGTGGGGACAGGGGGAAACTGAAGCTTTCTTT | CASMWGQGETEAFF
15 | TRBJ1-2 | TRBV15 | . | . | TGTGCCACCAGCACCGAGGGACAAATTAACTATGGCTACACCTTC | CATSTEGQINYGYTF
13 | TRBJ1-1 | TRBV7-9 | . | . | TGTGCCAGCAGATCCAGGGAGAACACTGAAGCTTTCTTT | CASRSRENTEAFF
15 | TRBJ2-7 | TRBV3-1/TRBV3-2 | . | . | TGTGCCAGCAGCCAAGTCACGGGTTTCCCCTACGAGCAGTACTTC | CASSQVTGFPYEQYF
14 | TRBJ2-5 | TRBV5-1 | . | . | TGCGCCAGCTTCCACGGGGTTAGGGGGGAGACCCAGTACTTC | CASFHGVRGETQYF
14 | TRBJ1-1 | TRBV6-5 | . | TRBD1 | TGTGCCATAAGACAGGGGGCCGGGAACACTGAAGCTTTCTTT | CAIRQGAGNTEAFF
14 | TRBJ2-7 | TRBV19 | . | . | TGTGCCAGTAGTATTAGGGGCAGCTCCTACGAGCAGTACTTC | CASSIRGSSYEQYF
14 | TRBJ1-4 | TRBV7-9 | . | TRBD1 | TGTGCCAGCAGCGAGGGACAGGGGAAGGAAAAACTGTTTTTT | CASSEGQGKEKLFF
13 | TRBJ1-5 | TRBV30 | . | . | TGTGCCTGGAACAACAGGAGCAATCAGCCCCAGCATTTT | CAWNNRSNQPQHF
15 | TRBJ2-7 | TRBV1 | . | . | TGCACCAGCAGCCAAGATCCAGCGGGGGTAGACGAGCAGTACTTC | CTSSQDPAGVDEQYF
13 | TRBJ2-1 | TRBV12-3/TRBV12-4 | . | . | TGTGCCAGCAGTCTATCAGGGGTGGAGGAGCAGTTCTTC | CASSLSGVEEQFF
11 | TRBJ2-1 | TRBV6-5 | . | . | TGTGCCAGCAGTCTAGGACAGAGCCAGTTCTTC | CASSLGQSQFF
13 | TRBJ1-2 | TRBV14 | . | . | TGTGCCAGCAGCCAAGCACAGAGCTATGGCTACACCTTC | CASSQAQSYGYTF
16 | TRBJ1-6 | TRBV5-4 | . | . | TGTGCCAGCAGCAAATACGTTGGACACAATAATTCACCCCTCCACTTT | CASSKYVGHNNSPLHF
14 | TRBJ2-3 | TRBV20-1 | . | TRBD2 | TGCAGTGCTAGTAGAGCGGGGACCACAGATACGCAGTATTTT | CSASRAGTTDTQYF
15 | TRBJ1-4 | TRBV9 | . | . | TGTGCCAGCAGCGCTACGGGACAAACTAATGAAAAACTGTTTTTT | CASSATGQTNEKLFF
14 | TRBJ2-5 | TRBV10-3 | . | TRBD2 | TGTGCCATCAGTGTGGGAGGGAGCCAAGAGACCCAGTACTTC | CAISVGGSQETQYF
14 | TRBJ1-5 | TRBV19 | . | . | TGTGCCAGTAGTATAGCGGGGGGCAATCAGCCCCAGCATTTT | CASSIAGGNQPQHF
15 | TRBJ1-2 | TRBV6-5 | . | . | TGTGCCAGCCAAAGGGGGTCAGATACAAACTATGGCTACACCTTC | CASQRGSDTNYGYTF